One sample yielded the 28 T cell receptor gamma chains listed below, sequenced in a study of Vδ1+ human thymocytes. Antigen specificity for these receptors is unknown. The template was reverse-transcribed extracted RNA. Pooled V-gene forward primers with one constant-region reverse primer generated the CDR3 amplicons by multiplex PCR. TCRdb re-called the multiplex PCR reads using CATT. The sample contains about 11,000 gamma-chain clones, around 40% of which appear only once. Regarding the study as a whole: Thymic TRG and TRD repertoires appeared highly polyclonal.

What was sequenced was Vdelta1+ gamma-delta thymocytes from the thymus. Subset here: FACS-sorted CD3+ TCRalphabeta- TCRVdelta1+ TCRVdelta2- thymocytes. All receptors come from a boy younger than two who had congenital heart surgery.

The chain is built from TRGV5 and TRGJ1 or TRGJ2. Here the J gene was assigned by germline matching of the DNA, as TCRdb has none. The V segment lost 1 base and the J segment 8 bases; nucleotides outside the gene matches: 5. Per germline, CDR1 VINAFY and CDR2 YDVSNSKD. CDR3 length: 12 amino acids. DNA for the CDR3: TGTGCCACCTGGGACAGACAGAATAAGAAACTCTTT. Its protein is CATWDRQNKKLF.

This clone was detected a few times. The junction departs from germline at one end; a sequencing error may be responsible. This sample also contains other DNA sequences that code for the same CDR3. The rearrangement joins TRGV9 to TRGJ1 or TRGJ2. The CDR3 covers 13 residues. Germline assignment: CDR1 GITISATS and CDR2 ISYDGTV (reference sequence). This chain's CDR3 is CALWEVEYYKKLF. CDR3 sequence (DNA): TGTGCCTTGTGGGAGGTGGAGTATTATAAGAAACTATTT.

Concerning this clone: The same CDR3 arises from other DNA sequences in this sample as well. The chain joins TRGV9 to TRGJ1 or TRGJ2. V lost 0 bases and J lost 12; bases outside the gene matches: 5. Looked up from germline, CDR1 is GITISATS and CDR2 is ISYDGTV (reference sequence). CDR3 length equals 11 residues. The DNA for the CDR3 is TGTGCCTTGTGGGAGGTGCGTTGGAAACTCTTT. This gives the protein CALWEVRWKLF.

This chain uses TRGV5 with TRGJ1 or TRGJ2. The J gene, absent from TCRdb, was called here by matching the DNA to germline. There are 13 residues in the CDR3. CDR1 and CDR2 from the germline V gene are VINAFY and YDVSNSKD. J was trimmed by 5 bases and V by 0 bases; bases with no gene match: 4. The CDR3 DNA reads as TGTGCCACCTGGGACAGGCTCCATTATAAGAAACTCTTT. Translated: CATWDRLHYKKLF.

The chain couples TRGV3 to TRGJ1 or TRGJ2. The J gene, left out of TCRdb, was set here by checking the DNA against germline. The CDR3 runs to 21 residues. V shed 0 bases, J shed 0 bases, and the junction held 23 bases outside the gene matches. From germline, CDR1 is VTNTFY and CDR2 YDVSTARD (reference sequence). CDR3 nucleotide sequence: TGTGCCACCTGGGACAGGCGGGACGGAGTTTGGAATTTTTGGAATTATTATAAGAAACTCTTT. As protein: CATWDRRDGVWNFWNYYKKLF.

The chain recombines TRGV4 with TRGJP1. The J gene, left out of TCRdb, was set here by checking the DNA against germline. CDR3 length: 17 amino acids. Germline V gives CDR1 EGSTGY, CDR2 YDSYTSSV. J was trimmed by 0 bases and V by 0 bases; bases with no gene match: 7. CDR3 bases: TGTGCCACCTGGGATGGGCCAGGAGATACCACTGGTTGGTTCAAGATATTT. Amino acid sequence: CATWDGPGDTTGWFKIF.

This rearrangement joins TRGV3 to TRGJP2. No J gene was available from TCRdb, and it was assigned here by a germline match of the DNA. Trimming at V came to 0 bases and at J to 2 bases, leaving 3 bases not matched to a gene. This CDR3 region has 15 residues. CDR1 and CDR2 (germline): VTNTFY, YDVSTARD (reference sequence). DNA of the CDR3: TGTGCCACCTGGGACAGGCGGAGTAGTGATTGGATCAAGACGTTT. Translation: CATWDRRSSDWIKTF.

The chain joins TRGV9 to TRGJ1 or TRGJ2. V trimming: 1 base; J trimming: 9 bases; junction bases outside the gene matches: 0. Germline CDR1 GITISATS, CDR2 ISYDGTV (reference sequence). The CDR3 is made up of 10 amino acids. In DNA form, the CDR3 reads TGTGCCTTGTGGGAGGTTAAGAAACTCTTT. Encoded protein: CALWEVKKLF.

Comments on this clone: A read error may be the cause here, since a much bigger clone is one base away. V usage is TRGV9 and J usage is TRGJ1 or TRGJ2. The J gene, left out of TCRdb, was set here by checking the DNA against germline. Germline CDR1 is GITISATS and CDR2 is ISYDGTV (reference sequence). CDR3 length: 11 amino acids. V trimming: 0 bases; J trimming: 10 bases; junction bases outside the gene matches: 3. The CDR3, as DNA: TGTGCCTTGTGGGAGGTGGAAAAGAAACTCTTT. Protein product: CALWEVEKKLF.

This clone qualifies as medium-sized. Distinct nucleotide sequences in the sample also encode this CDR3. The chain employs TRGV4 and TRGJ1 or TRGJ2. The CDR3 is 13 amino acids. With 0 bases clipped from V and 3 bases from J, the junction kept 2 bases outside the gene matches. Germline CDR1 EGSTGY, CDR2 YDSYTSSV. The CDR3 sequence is CATWDGPYYKKLF. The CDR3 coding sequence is TGTGCCACCTGGGATGGGCCTTATTATAAGAAACTCTTT.

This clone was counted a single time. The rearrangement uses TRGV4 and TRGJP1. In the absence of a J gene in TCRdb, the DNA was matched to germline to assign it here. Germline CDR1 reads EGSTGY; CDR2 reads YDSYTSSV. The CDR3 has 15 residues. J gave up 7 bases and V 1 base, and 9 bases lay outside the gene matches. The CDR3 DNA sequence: TGTGCCACCTGGGATGGTCCCTGGAATGGTTGGTTCAAGATATTT. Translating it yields CATWDGPWNGWFKIF.

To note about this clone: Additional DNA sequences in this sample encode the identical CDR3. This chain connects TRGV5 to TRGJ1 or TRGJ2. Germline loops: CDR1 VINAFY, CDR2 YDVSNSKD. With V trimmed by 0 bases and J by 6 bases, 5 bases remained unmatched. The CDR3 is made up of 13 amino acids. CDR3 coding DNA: TGTGCCACCTGGGACAGGCCCGGTTATAAGAAACTCTTT. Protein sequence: CATWDRPGYKKLF.

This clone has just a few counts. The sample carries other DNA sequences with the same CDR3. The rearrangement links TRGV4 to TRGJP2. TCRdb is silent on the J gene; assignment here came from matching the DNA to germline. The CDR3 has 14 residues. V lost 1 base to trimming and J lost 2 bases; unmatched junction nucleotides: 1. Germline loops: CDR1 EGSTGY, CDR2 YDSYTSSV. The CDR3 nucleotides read TGTGCCACCTGGGATGGAAGTAGTGATTGGATCAAGACGTTT. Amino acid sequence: CATWDGSSDWIKTF.

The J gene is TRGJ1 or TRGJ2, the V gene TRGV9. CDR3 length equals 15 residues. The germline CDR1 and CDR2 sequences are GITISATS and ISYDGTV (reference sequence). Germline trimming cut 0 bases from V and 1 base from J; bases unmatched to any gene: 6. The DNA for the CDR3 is TGTGCCTTGTGGGAGGTGAAGGGAAATTATTATAAGAAACTCTTT. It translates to CALWEVKGNYYKKLF.

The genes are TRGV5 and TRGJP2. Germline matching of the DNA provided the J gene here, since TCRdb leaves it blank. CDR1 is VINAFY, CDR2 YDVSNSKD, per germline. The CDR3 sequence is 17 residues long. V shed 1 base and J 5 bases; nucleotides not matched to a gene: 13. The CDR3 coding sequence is TGTGCCACCTGGGACAGACCACCAGGAGAAAGTGATTGGATCAAGACGTTT. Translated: CATWDRPPGESDWIKTF.

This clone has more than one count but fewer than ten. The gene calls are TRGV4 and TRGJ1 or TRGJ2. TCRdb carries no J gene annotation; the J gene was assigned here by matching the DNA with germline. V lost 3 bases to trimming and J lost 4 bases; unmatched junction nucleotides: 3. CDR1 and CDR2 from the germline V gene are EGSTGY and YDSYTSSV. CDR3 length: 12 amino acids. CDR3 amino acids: CATWDTYYKKLF. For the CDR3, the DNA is TGTGCCACCTGGGATACGTATTATAAGAAACTCTTT.

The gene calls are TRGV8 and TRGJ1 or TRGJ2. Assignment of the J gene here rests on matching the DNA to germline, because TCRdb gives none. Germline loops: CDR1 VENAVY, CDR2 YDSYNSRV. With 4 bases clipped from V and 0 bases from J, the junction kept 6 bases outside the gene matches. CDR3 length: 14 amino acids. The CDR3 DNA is TGTGCCACCTGGGAAGGTTCGAATTATTATAAGAAACTCTTT. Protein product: CATWEGSNYYKKLF.

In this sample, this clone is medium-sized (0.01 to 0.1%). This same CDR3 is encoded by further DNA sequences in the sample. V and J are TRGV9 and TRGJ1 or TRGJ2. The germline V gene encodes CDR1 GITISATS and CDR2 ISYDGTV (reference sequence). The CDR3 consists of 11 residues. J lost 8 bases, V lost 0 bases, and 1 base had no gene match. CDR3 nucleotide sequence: TGTGCCTTGTGGGAGGTGAATAAGAAACTCTTT. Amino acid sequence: CALWEVNKKLF.

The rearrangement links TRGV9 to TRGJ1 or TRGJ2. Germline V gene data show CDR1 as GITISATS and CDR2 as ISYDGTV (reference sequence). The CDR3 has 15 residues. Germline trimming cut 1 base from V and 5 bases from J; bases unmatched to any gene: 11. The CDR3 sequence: CALWEVRGWNYKKLF. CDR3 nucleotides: TGTGCCTTGTGGGAGGTACGTGGGTGGAATTATAAGAAACTCTTT.

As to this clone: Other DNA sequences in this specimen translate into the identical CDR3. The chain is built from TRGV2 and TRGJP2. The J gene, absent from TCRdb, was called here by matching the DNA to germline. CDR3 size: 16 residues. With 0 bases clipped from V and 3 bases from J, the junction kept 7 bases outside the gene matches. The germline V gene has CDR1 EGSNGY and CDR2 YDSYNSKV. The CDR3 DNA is TGTGCCACCTGGGACGGGCCAGGAGGTAGTGATTGGATCAAGACGTTT. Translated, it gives CATWDGPGGSDWIKTF.

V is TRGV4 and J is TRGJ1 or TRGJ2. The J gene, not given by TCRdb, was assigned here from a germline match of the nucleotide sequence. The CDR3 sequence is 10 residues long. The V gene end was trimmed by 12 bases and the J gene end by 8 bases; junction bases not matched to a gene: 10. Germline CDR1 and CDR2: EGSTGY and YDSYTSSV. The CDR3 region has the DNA TGTGCCTCCCCAGAGGATAAGAAACTCTTT. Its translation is CASPEDKKLF.

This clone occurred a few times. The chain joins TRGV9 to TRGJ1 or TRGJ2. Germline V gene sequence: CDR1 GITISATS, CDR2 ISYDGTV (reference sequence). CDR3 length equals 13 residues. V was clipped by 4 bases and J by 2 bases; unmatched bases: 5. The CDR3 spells CALWDSDYYKKLF. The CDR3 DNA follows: TGTGCCTTGTGGGATTCAGATTATTATAAGAAACTCTTT.

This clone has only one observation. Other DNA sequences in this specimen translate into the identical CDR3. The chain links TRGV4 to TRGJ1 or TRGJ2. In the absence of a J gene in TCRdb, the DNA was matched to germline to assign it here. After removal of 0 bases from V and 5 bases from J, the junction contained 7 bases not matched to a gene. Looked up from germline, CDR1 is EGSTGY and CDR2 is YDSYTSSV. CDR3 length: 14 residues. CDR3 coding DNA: TGTGCCACCTGGGATGGGCCGGGTGATTATAAGAAACTCTTT. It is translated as CATWDGPGDYKKLF.

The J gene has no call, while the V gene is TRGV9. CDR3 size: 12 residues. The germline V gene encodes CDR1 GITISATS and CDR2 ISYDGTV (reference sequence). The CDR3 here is CALGEDVIKKIF. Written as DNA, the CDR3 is TGTGCCTTGGGGGAGGACGTGATTAAGAAAATATTT.

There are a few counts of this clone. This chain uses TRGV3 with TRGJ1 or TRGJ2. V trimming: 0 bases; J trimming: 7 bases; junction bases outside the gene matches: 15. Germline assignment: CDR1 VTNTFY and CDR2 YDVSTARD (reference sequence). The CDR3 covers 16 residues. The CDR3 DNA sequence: TGTGCCACCTGGGACAGGCCATCCCGGGACGAATATAAGAAACTCTTT. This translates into CATWDRPSRDEYKKLF.

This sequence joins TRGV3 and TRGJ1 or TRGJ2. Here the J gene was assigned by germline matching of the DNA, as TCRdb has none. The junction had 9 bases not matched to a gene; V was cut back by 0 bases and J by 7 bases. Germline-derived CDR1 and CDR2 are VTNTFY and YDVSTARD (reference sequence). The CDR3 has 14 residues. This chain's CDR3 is CATWDRPSRYKKLF. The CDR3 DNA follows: TGTGCCACCTGGGACAGGCCATCGCGGTATAAGAAACTCTTT.

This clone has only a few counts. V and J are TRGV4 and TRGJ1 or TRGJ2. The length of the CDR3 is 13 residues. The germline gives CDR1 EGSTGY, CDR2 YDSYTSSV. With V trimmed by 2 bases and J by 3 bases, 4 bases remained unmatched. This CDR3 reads CATWDAGYYKKLF. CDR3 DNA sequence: TGTGCCACCTGGGATGCTGGTTATTATAAGAAACTCTTT.

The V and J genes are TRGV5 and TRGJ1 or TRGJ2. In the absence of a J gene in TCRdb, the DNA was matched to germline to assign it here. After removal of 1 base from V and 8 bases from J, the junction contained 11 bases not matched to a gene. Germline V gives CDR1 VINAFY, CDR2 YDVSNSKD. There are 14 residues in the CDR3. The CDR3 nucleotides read TGTGCCACCTGGGACAGACGGGGGGCAAATAAGAAACTCTTT. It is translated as CATWDRRGANKKLF.